These 28 T cell receptor beta chains were all obtained from the same sample, sequenced in a study of T-cell reconstitution after alpha-beta-depleted transplantation in children. As it was prepared, the TCRbeta library received unique molecular identifiers. TCRdb reanalysed the PCR reads using MiXCR and keeps one entry per CDR3 protein. The sample comprises roughly 220,000 distinct CDR3 sequences, about 8.4% of which are singletons, and roughly 35% rests with the top ten. Specimen: PBMCs, mostly from graft donor cells, collected 360 days after TCRalphabeta/CD19-depleted stem cell transplant. Source of these receptors: a male patient aged 2-9 years who had a stem cell transplant for acute myeloid leukemia, so the T cells may come from the graft donor.

This clonotype was detected many times. V usage is TRBV5-5 and J usage is TRBJ2-5; tentatively, D is TRBD1 (7 bases). Trimming took 4 bases from V and 2 from J, leaving 21 bases between them. Germline V lookup: CDR1 SGHKS, CDR2 YYEKEE (reference sequence). The CDR3 consists of 17 residues. CDR3 amino acids: CASSLGLRQGEQETQYF. The CDR3 bases are TGTGCCAGCAGCCTCGGACTACGACAGGGAGAACAAGAGACCCAGTACTTC.

This clonotype was seen a few times. The chain joins TRBV7-9 to TRBJ2-5; TRBD1 agrees at 8 bases. The trim removed 3 bases at V and 3 bases at J, leaving 9 bases unmatched. This CDR3 region has 16 residues. The germline CDR1 and CDR2 sequences are SEHNR and FQNEAQ (reference sequence). CDR3 sequence (DNA): TGTGCCAGCAGCTTCCGGGACAGGATAGAGAAAGAGACCCAGTACTTC. This sequence encodes CASSFRDRIEKETQYF.

V usage is TRBV20-1 and J usage is TRBJ2-3; tentative D call: TRBD2 (6 bases). CDR1 and CDR2 from the germline V gene are DFQATT and SNEGSKA (reference sequence). The CDR3 length is 16 residues. V was pared by 0 bases and J by 3 bases, with 16 bases between. This CDR3 is CSARDLVAEPTDTQYF. CDR3 DNA sequence: TGCAGTGCTAGAGATCTCGTAGCGGAGCCGACAGATACGCAGTATTTT.

The chain combines TRBV6-5 with TRBJ1-3; no firm D call. This CDR3 spans 16 amino acids. The germline CDR1 and CDR2 sequences are MNHEY and SVGAGI. Trimming cost V 0 bases and J 2 bases, with 11 bases left between them. CDR3 sequence (DNA): TGTGCCAGCAGTTACTCGAGGCAACTCCCTGGAAACACCATATATTTT. This codes for CASSYSRQLPGNTIYF.

This clonotype has only one observation. The rearrangement uses TRBV5-1 and TRBJ2-3, with 12 bases that match TRBD2. The germline CDR1 and CDR2 sequences are SGHRS and YFSETQ. The CDR3 covers 17 residues. Trimming removed 2 bases from V and 2 bases from J; junction bases left unmatched: 6. The CDR3 reads CASSLRLAGANTDTQYF. The CDR3, as DNA: TGCGCCAGCAGCTTAAGACTAGCGGGGGCGAACACAGATACGCAGTATTTT. Drawing the rest from reference TRBV5-1 and TRBJ2-3, the complete variable domain is KAGVTQTPRYLIKTRGQQVTLSCSPISGHRSVSWYQQTPGQGLQFLFEYFSETQRNKGNFPGRFSGRQFSNSRSEMNVSTLELGDSALYLCASSLRLAGANTDTQYFGPGTRLTVL.

The chain couples TRBV12-3 or TRBV12-4 to TRBJ2-1, with no clear D. The length of the CDR3 is 14 residues. V dropped 0 bases and J dropped 9 bases, with 12 bases sitting between them. The CDR3 DNA is TGTGCCAGCAGTTTAGCCCGGGCTTCAGGTGAGCAGTTCTTC. It translates to CASSLARASGEQFF.

This clonotype was picked up a small number of times. The rearrangement joins TRBV5-1 to TRBJ1-5, with D possibly being TRBD1 (6 bases). The germline V gene has CDR1 SGHRS and CDR2 YFSETQ. V was pared by 4 bases and J by 0 bases, with 11 bases between. This CDR3 region has 15 residues. This CDR3 is CASSPTGFSNQPQHF. As DNA, the CDR3 is TGCGCCAGCAGCCCCACAGGGTTTAGCAATCAGCCCCAGCATTTT.

A few counts support this clonotype. V usage is TRBV20-1 and J usage is TRBJ1-4, with 10 bases matching TRBD1. The trim removed 6 bases at V and 8 bases at J, leaving 6 bases unmatched. Germline loops: CDR1 DFQATT, CDR2 SNEGSKA (reference sequence). The CDR3 loop spans 13 amino acids. CDR3 nucleotides: TGCAGTGCGCCGACAGGGGGCGGCGAAAAACTGTTTTTT. This codes for CSAPTGGGEKLFF.

The CDR3 here is CASSQDIATKETQYF. CDR3 DNA: TGCGCCAGCAGCCAAGATATTGCGACCAAAGAGACCCAGTACTTC. The chain employs TRBV4-3 and TRBJ2-5, with D unresolved. V was shortened by 0 bases and J by 3 bases, with 11 bases between the two germline ends. CDR3 length: 15 residues. Germline V gene sequence: CDR1 LGHNA, CDR2 YSLEER.

This clonotype was detected ten times or more. J is TRBJ2-2 and V is TRBV3-1, with unresolved D. Germline values: CDR1 LGHDT, CDR2 YNNKEL (reference sequence). V was clipped by 2 bases and J by 7 bases, with 17 bases between them. The CDR3 contains 16 residues. CDR3 nucleotide sequence: TGTGCCAGCAGCCAATTGGCGGTTGGGCGTGACGGGGAGCTGTTTTTT. Protein: CASSQLAVGRDGELFF.

This clonotype was counted ten times or more. CDR3 sequence reads: CAISEDRERSFF. CDR3 sequence (DNA): TGTGCCATCAGTGAAGACAGGGAGAGATCTTTCTTT. The chain is built from TRBV10-3 and TRBJ1-1; the match to TRBD1 covers 7 bases. This CDR3 contains 12 residues. Germline trimming cut 3 bases from V and 12 bases from J; bases unmatched to any gene: 7. Germline loops: CDR1 ENHRY, CDR2 SYGVKD.

This clonotype was found a few times. V gene TRBV7-9 combines with J gene TRBJ2-2, with 7 bases identical to TRBD2. The germline CDR1 and CDR2 sequences are SEHNR and FQNEAQ (reference sequence). The CDR3 spans 15 residues. The trim removed 3 bases at V and 4 bases at J, leaving 5 bases unmatched. This CDR3 is CASSFQAGITGELFF. The CDR3 DNA sequence: TGTGCCAGCAGCTTTCAAGCGGGAATCACCGGGGAGCTGTTTTTT.

J is TRBJ1-3 and V is TRBV10-3, with D maybe TRBD1 (6 bases). Trimming cost V 10 bases and J 1 base, with 14 bases left between them. The CDR3 extends over 14 amino acids. From germline, CDR1 is ENHRY and CDR2 SYGVKD. The CDR3 bases are TGTGCCAGCCGGACAGCACTATCTGGAAACACCATATATTTT. It specifies CASRTALSGNTIYF.

Here the CDR3 reads CASSPRGGLALGYEQYF. The CDR3 bases are TGTGCCAGCAGTCCCCGGGGCGGACTAGCGTTGGGTTACGAGCAGTACTTC. The V and J genes are TRBV12-3 or TRBV12-4 and TRBJ2-7, with TRBD2 identical over 9 bases. The CDR3 spans 17 residues. V dropped 5 bases and J dropped 4; count of bases not matched to a gene: 15.

This clonotype was observed at least ten times. V usage is TRBV12-3 or TRBV12-4 and J usage is TRBJ2-7; TRBD2 matches 13 bases. The CDR3 totals 14 residues. J was trimmed by 6 bases and V by 5 bases; bases with no gene match: 4. The CDR3 region is CASSPGTSGVEQYV. The CDR3 DNA reads as TGTGCCAGCAGTCCAGGGACTAGCGGGGTCGAGCAGTACGTC.

This clonotype has a handful of counts. The V and J genes are TRBV20-1 and TRBJ2-7, with TRBD2 matching over 14 bases. After removal of 5 bases from V and 2 bases from J, the junction contained 5 bases not matched to a gene. Germline-derived CDR1 and CDR2 are DFQATT and SNEGSKA (reference sequence). This CDR3 spans 15 amino acids. CDR3 nucleotides: TGCAGTGCTGGGACTAGCGGGAGTTTACCCTACGAGCAGTACTTC. Translation: CSAGTSGSLPYEQYF.

This chain connects TRBV6-4 to TRBJ2-4; D may correspond to TRBD1 or TRBD2 (6 bases each). Germline loops: CDR1 MRHNA, CDR2 SNTAGT. V lost 3 bases to trimming and J lost 2 bases, with 14 bases between them. This CDR3 contains 16 residues. CDR3 region: CASSESRGAPKNIQYF. In DNA form, the CDR3 reads TGTGCCAGCAGTGAATCTAGGGGGGCCCCCAAAAACATTCAGTACTTC.

The chain carries TRBV5-1 and TRBJ2-5, with D tentatively TRBD1 (6 bases). The CDR3 is 18 residues long. Germline loops: CDR1 SGHRS, CDR2 YFSETQ. Trimming pared 4 bases from V and 5 bases from J, leaving 27 bases between. The CDR3 sequence: CASSRTDTGHPMRETQYF. CDR3 sequence (DNA): TGCGCCAGCAGCCGAACTGATACGGGACACCCTATGAGGGAGACCCAGTACTTC.

This clonotype was observed a handful of times. This chain connects TRBV5-6 to TRBJ2-1; D may be TRBD2 (6 bases). Looked up from germline, CDR1 is SGHDT and CDR2 is YYEEEE. The V end was cut by 1 base, the J end by 7 bases, with 18 bases between. This CDR3 comprises 16 residues. CDR3 sequence (DNA): TGTGCCAGCAGCTTGTTCGGGCGACTAGGGCCAAATGAGCAGTTCTTC. Amino acids: CASSLFGRLGPNEQFF.

This clonotype was seen more than once but under ten times. V and J are TRBV20-1 and TRBJ2-5, with 9 nucleotides matching TRBD1. The CDR3 has 12 amino acids. V lost 5 bases to trimming and J lost 9 bases; unmatched junction nucleotides: 7. CDR1 is DFQATT, CDR2 SNEGSKA, per germline (reference sequence). Here the CDR3 reads CSARRDREAQYF. CDR3 nucleotides: TGCAGTGCTCGGCGGGACAGGGAAGCCCAGTACTTC.

This clonotype was picked up many times. The V and J genes are TRBV6-5 and TRBJ1-5; weak D call: TRBD1 (6 bases). The CDR3 loop spans 14 amino acids. Germline assignment: CDR1 MNHEY and CDR2 SVGAGI. Trimming removed 7 bases from V and 2 bases from J, with 12 bases in between. The CDR3 reads CASKQGIGNQPQHF. The CDR3 DNA reads as TGTGCCAGCAAACAGGGAATTGGCAATCAGCCCCAGCATTTT.

Only a few counts were recorded for this clonotype. This chain links TRBV6-1 with TRBJ2-7; D remains ambiguous. V lost 5 bases to trimming and J lost 3 bases, with 20 bases between them. The CDR3 is 16 amino acids. Germline V gives CDR1 MNHNS, CDR2 SASEGT. CDR3 region: CASSKRPSGRHYEQYF. In DNA, the CDR3 is TGTGCCAGCAGTAAGAGGCCGTCGGGCCGCCACTACGAGCAGTACTTC.

The V call is TRBV5-1, the J call TRBJ2-4, with 11 bases aligning to TRBD1. The CDR3 is made up of 17 amino acids. V dropped 4 bases and J dropped 2; count of bases not matched to a gene: 8. CDR1 and CDR2 (germline): SGHRS, YFSETQ. CDR3 loop: CASSPTGTGGTKNIQYF. The CDR3 region has the DNA TGCGCCAGCAGCCCGACCGGGACAGGGGGTACCAAAAACATTCAGTACTTC.

This clonotype was found many times. The V and J genes are TRBV19 and TRBJ2-3; D remains unclear. V shed 9 bases and J shed 5 bases, with 9 bases lying between them. The CDR3 covers 11 residues. Germline V gene lookup returns CDR1 LNHDA and CDR2 SQIVND (reference sequence). The CDR3 DNA reads as TGTGCCAGCCAGAGGTTAGATACGCAGTATTTT. Its protein product is CASQRLDTQYF.

This clonotype showed up many times. CDR3 residues: CSVEGTTPPYNEQFF. CDR3 in DNA: TGCAGCGTTGAAGGGACTACCCCCCCCTACAATGAGCAGTTCTTC. The V call is TRBV29-1, the J call TRBJ2-1, with a weak D call TRBD2 (6 bases). V lost 1 base and J 2 bases, leaving 12 bases between the germline ends. Germline V CDR1 and CDR2: SQVTM, ANQGSEA. This CDR3 is built from 15 residues.

The CDR3 loop reads CASSLSGAAQETQYF. In DNA form, the CDR3 reads TGTGCCAGCAGTTTATCAGGGGCGGCCCAAGAGACCCAGTACTTC. V is TRBV12-3 or TRBV12-4 and J is TRBJ2-5, with D possibly matching TRBD1 (6 bases). V was cut by 2 bases and J by 1 base, with 11 bases left in between. The CDR3 has 15 residues.

This chain uses TRBV11-2 with TRBJ1-1; D is ambiguous. In germline, CDR1 is SGHAT, CDR2 FQNNGV. CDR3 size: 13 residues. The ends were cut back, 2 bases at V and 8 bases at J, with 12 bases in the middle. This CDR3 reads CASSLSRTPEAFF. The CDR3 region has the DNA TGTGCCAGCAGCTTATCTCGTACCCCAGAAGCTTTCTTT.

This clonotype has ten or more counts. CDR3 nucleotide sequence: TGCGCCAGCCGGGACAGGTTTGGGCACACTGAAGCTTTCTTT. Translation: CASRDRFGHTEAFF. The chain has TRBV5-1 and TRBJ1-1; 8 bases agree with TRBD1. The CDR3 runs to 14 residues. V lost 7 bases, J lost 3 bases, and 8 bases stayed unmatched. In germline, CDR1 is SGHRS, CDR2 YFSETQ.